This T cell receptor (beta chain) appears in the sequencing data of a study of glioma-infiltrating T cells after dendritic cell vaccination. Study in general: Patients received three intradermal dendritic cell vaccine injections at biweekly intervals.

Input was around 1.9 ug genomic DNA, or all available if less. Libraries were prepared by immunoSEQ multiplex PCR; TCRdb keeps only in-frame clonotypes and omits some of them. In the table there are about 95,000 clones, about 84% of which are singletons. This clone occurred a few times. Its matching antigen is unknown. Fresh-frozen tumor tissue and more than two years of survival data were available for all. Germline lookup yields CDR1 MDHEN and CDR2 SYDVKM. Trimming stripped 2 bases from V and 0 bases from J, with 11 bases between. The CDR3 extends over 15 amino acids. Study outcomes and limitations: Only a small number of patients had complete blood and tumor samples.

This chain joins TRBV28 and TRBJ2-7, with D tentatively TRBD1 (6 bases). The clonotype originates from a human donor with glioblastoma. Material: blood, obtained before dendritic cell vaccination. CDR3 protein: CASSLGGFFSYEQYF. In DNA form, the CDR3 reads TGTGCCAGCAGTTTAGGGGGCTTCTTCTCCTACGAGCAGTACTTC. Variable domain in full (rest from reference TRBV28 and TRBJ2-7): DVKVTQSSRYLVKRTGEKVFLECVQDMDHENMFWYRQDPGLGLRLIYFSYDVKMKEKGDIPEGYSVSREKKERFSLILESASTNQTSMYLCASSLGGFFSYEQYFGPGTRLTVT.